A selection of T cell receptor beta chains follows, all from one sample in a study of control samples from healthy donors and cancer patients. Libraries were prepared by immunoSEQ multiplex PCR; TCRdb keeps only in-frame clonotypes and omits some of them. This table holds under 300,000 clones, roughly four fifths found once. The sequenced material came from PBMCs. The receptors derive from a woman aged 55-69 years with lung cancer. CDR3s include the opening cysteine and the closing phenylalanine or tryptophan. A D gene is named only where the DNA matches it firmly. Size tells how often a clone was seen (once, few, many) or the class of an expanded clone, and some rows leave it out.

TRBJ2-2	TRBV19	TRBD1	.	CASSIGSSVSWGQASLNTGELFF	TGTGCCAGTAGTATAGGATCTTCCGTCTCTTGGGGACAGGCTTCTCTGAACACCGGGGAGCTGTTTTTT
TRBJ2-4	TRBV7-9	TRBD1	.	CASSGWERTGVGDIQYF	TGTGCCAGCTCGGGCTGGGAACGGACAGGGGTGGGTGACATTCAGTACTTC
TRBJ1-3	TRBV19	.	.	CASIDRRMRAPGNTIYF	TGTGCCAGTATCGACAGGCGGATGAGGGCCCCTGGAAACACCATATATTTT
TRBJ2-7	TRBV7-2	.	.	CASSSTYYEQYF	TGTGCCAGCAGCTCCACCTACTACGAGCAGTACTTC
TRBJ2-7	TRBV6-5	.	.	CASSYSARQAYEQYF	TGTGCCAGCAGTTACTCTGCCAGGCAAGCCTACGAGCAGTACTTC
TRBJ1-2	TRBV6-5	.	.	CASSYLTREPPYTF	TGTGCCAGCAGTTACTTAACCAGGGAGCCGCCTTACACCTTC
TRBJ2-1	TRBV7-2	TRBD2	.	CASSLSGRSSYNEQFF	TGTGCCAGCAGCTTAAGCGGGAGGAGCTCCTACAATGAGCAGTTCTTC
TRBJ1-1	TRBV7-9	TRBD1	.	CASSGQGGTEAFF	TGTGCCAGCAGCGGACAGGGTGGGACTGAAGCTTTCTTT
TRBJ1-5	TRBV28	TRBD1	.	CASRTGGPQPQHF	TGTGCCAGCCGTACAGGGGGCCCTCAGCCCCAGCATTTT
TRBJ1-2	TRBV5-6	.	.	CASSWEGPTNYGYTF	TGTGCCAGCAGCTGGGAGGGCCCCACTAACTATGGCTACACCTTC
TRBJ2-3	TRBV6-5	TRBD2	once	CASSYSSGSTDTQYF	TGTGCCAGCAGTTACAGTAGCGGGAGTACAGATACGCAGTATTTT
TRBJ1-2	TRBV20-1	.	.	CSAFSLGGYTF	TGCAGTGCTTTCTCCTTAGGTGGCTACACCTTC
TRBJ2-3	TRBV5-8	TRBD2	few	CASSRIAGADTQYF	TGTGCCAGCAGTCGGATAGCGGGGGCAGATACGCAGTATTTT
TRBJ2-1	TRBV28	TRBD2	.	CASSAIAGGGYNEQFF	TGTGCCAGCAGTGCCATAGCGGGAGGGGGATACAATGAGCAGTTCTTC
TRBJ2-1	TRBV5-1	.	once	CASSLGQDGDEQFF	TGCGCCAGCAGCTTGGGGCAGGACGGGGATGAGCAGTTCTTC
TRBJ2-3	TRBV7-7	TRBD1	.	CASSLGGQGDTDTQYF	TGTGCTAGCAGCTTAGGTGGACAGGGGGACACAGATACGCAGTATTTT
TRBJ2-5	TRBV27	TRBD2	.	CASSFSRTSGETQYF	TGTGCCAGCAGCTTCTCTAGGACTAGCGGGGAGACCCAGTACTTC
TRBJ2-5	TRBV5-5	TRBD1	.	CASSLGSGGGGETQYF	TGTGCCAGCAGCTTGGGTTCAGGGGGTGGAGGAGAGACCCAGTACTTC
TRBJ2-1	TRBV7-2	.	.	CASSLVAASSYNEQFF	TGTGCCAGCAGCTTAGTCGCCGCGAGCTCCTACAATGAGCAGTTCTTC
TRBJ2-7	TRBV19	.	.	CASSDYYEQYF	TGTGCCAGTTCCGACTACTACGAGCAGTACTTC
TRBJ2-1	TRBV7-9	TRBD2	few	CASSPRRGGDNEQFF	TGTGCCAGCAGCCCTAGGCGGGGGGGAGATAATGAGCAGTTCTTC
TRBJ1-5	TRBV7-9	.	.	CASSEGAVREQPQHF	TGTGCCAGCAGCGAAGGGGCGGTAAGAGAACAGCCCCAGCATTTT
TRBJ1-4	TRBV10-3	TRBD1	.	CAIRPTGGSEKLFF	TGTGCCATCAGGCCCACAGGGGGCTCTGAAAAACTGTTTTTT
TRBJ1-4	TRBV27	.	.	CASSFTGWTNEKLFF	TGTGCCAGCAGTTTTACAGGGTGGACTAATGAAAAACTGTTTTTT
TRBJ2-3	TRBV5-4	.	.	CASSSNWGTDTQYF	TGTGCCAGCAGCTCCAACTGGGGCACAGATACGCAGTATTTT
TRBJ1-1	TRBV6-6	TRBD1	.	CASSALTGRDTEAFF	TGTGCCAGCAGTGCCTTGACAGGGAGAGACACTGAAGCTTTCTTT
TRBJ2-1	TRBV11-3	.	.	CASSLSGGAFYNEQFF	TGTGCCAGCAGTCTTTCTGGGGGGGCATTCTACAATGAGCAGTTCTTC
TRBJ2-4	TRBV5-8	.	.	CASSLGGFAKNIQYF	TGTGCCAGCAGCTTGGGGGGGTTCGCCAAAAACATTCAGTACTTC
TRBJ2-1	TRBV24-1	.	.	CATSDPSSRASFGNEQFF	TGTGCCACCAGTGATCCTAGCTCGCGGGCGTCTTTTGGGAATGAGCAGTTCTTC
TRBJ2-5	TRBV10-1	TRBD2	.	CASSGPGLAGPEETQYF	TGCGCCAGCAGTGGGCCGGGACTAGCGGGACCTGAGGAGACCCAGTACTTC
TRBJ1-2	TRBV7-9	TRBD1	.	CASSLTGYGYTF	TGTGCCAGCAGCTTGACAGGGTATGGCTACACCTTC
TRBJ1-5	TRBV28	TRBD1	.	CASSPRQGSSNQPQHF	TGTGCCAGCAGTCCCCGACAGGGAAGTAGCAATCAGCCCCAGCATTTT
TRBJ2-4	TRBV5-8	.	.	CASSLLGLAKNIQYF	TGTGCCAGCAGCTTGCTGGGGCTAGCCAAAAACATTCAGTACTTC
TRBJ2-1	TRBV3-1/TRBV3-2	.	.	CASSRTGYNEQFF	TGTGCCAGCAGCCGGACGGGTTACAATGAGCAGTTCTTC
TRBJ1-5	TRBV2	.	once	CASTLGGDYNQPQHF	TGTGCCAGCACATTAGGAGGGGATTACAATCAGCCCCAGCATTTT
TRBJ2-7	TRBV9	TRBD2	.	CASSVGLAGSYEQYF	TGTGCCAGCAGCGTAGGGCTAGCGGGCTCCTACGAGCAGTACTTC
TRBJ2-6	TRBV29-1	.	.	CSVTLKEANVLTF	TGCAGCGTGACTCTAAAGGAGGCCAACGTCCTGACTTTC
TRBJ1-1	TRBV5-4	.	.	CASSLAYVGDTEAFF	TGTGCCAGCAGCTTAGCATATGTGGGGGACACTGAAGCTTTCTTT
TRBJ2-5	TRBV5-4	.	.	CASSSYQETQYF	TGTGCCAGCAGCTCGTACCAAGAGACCCAGTACTTC
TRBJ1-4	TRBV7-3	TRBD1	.	CASSRARGEKLFF	TGTGCCAGCAGCCGTGCCAGGGGGGAAAAACTGTTTTTT
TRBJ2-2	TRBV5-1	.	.	CASSLASRSTGELFF	TGCGCCAGCAGCTTGGCTAGCAGGAGCACCGGGGAGCTGTTTTTT